This TCR beta chain was sequenced during a study of T cell repertoires in cytomegalovirus infection. On the study more broadly: It was recently identified HLA-C-restricted and well-studied HLA-B-restricted CMV epitopes that the study used. Public TCR beta signatures were indicative of both CMV infection and a matching HLA type. General study results and limits: Adding up the frequency of public TCR beta families identified people who carried CMV plus the relevant HLA. In two of eight donors, the top clonotype was HLA-C-restricted CMV-specific.

The CDR3 sequence is 12 residues long. Germline CDR1 and CDR2: DFQATT and SNEGSKA (reference sequence). V shed 3 bases and J shed 6 bases, with 11 bases lying between them. A single count supports this clonotype. The antigen remains undetermined. TCRdb re-called the reads through MiXCR, storing one row per CDR3 protein. The sample shows about 900,000 distinct CDR3 sequences, around 30% of them seen only once. The material sequenced was cultured CD8+ T cells from PBMCs, taken from culture after CMV antigen stimulation. This chain links TRBV20-1 with TRBJ1-2; maybe TRBD1 (5 bases). The TCR comes from a human donor in good health (CMV status not recorded). Some clones in this sample may be carry-over from other donors' samples. CDR3 in DNA: TGCAGTGCTAGGGGGGGTGACCATGGCTACACCTTC. It encodes CSARGGDHGYTF.